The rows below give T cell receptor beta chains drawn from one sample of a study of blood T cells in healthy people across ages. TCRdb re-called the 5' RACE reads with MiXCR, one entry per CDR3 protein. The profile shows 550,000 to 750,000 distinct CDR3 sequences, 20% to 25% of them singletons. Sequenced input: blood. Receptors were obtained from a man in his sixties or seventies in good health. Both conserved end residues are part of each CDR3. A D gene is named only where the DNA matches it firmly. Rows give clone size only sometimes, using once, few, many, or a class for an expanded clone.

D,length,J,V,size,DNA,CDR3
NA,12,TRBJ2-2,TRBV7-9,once,TGTGCCAAAACCGGGGGCACCGGGGAGCTGTTTTTT,CAKTGGTGELFF
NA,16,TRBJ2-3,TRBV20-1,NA,TGCAGTGCTAGAGAGGTCATGGCGGGATCGGGTTATACGCAGTATTTT,CSAREVMAGSGYTQYF
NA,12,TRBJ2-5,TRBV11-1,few,TGTGCCAGCAGCTCCGCCGATGAGACCCAGTACTTC,CASSSADETQYF
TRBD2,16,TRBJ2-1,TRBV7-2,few,TGTGCCAGCAGCTTAGCGGGCGCGGGAGGATGGAATGAGCAGTTCTTC,CASSLAGAGGWNEQFF
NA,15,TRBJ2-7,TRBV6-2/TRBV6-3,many,TGTGCCAGCCGGCGGGGTAGCGGCCTTACCTACGAGCAGTACTTC,CASRRGSGLTYEQYF
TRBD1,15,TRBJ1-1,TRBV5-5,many,TGTGCCAGCAGCTTGGGACAGGGCTGGGACCCTGAAGCTTTCTTT,CASSLGQGWDPEAFF
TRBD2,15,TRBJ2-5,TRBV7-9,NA,TGTGCCAGCAGCCGAGTACTAGCGGGACGAGAGACCCAGTACTTC,CASSRVLAGRETQYF
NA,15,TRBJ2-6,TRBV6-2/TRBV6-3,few,TGTGCCAGCGGAACCGACTGGACCGGGGCCAACGTCCTGACTTTC,CASGTDWTGANVLTF
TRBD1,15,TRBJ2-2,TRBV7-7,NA,TGTGCTAGCAGCACCGGGACAGGGAACACCGGGGAGCTGTTTTTT,CASSTGTGNTGELFF
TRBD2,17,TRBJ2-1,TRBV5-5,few,TGTGCCAGCAGCTTGGCTGTATCTAGCGGAAGATACAATGAGCAGTTCTTC,CASSLAVSSGRYNEQFF
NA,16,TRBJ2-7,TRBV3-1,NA,TGTGCCAGCAGCCAATCAAGTTGGGAGCGGCAATACGAGCAGTACTTC,CASSQSSWERQYEQYF
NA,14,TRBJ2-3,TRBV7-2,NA,TGTGCCAGCAGCTTAATGCGGTCCACAGATACGCAGTATTTT,CASSLMRSTDTQYF
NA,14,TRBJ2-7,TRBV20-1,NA,TGCAGTGCTAGAGTGGTAGGAAGCTCCTACGAGCAGTACTTC,CSARVVGSSYEQYF
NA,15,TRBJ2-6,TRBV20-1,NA,TGCAGTGCTAGCCCTACAAATACTGGGGCCAACGTCCTGACTTTC,CSASPTNTGANVLTF
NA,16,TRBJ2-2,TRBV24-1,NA,TGTGCCACCAGTGAAGGGTGGGGGACGGACACCGGGGAGCTGTTTTTT,CATSEGWGTDTGELFF
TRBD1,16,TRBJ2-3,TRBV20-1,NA,TGCAGTGCTGGGCCCAGGGACAGGGGCCGCACAGATACGCAGTATTTT,CSAGPRDRGRTDTQYF
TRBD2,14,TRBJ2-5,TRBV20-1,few,TGCAGTGCCATGCTTAGCGGGAGGTCAGAGACCCAGTACTTC,CSAMLSGRSETQYF
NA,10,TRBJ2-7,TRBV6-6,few,TGTGCCAGCAATTATCCCGAGCAGTACTTC,CASNYPEQYF
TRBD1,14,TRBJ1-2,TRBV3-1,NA,TGTGCCAGCAGCCAAGCGACAGGGATCTATGGCTACACCTTC,CASSQATGIYGYTF
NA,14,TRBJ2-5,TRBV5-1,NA,TGCGCCAGCAGCTTGGCCGAGACGGCAGAGACCCAGTACTTC,CASSLAETAETQYF
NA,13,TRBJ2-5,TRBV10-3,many,TGTGCCATCAGTGAGAGAGGGAGAGAGACCCAGTACTTC,CAISERGRETQYF
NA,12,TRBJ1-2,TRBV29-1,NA,TGCAGCGTTGTGGACGGTAACTATGGCTACACCTTC,CSVVDGNYGYTF
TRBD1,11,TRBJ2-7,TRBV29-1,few,TGCAGCGTCAGGACAGGGAACGAGCAGTACTTC,CSVRTGNEQYF
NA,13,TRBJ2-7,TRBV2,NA,TGTGCCAGCAGCGTTACTGAAAGGGGCGAGCAGTACTTC,CASSVTERGEQYF
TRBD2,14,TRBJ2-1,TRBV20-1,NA,TGCAGTGCTAGCGGGGGGTACTCCTACAATGAGCAGTTCTTC,CSASGGYSYNEQFF
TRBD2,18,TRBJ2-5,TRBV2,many,TGTGCCAGCAGCGAATCAGGACGCGGACTAGCGGGGCAAGAGACCCAGTACTTC,CASSESGRGLAGQETQYF
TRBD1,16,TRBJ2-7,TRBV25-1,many,TGTGCCAGCAGTCCACACGAGGGGACAGGGGACTACGAGCAGTACTTC,CASSPHEGTGDYEQYF
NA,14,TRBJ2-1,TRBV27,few,TGTGCCACCATGACGGGGGTGACCTACAATGAGCAGTTCTTC,CATMTGVTYNEQFF
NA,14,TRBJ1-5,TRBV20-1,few,TGCAGTGCTAGAGGACAGACTGGCAATCAGCCCCAGCATTTT,CSARGQTGNQPQHF
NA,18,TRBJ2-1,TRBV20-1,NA,TGCAGTGCTAGTTTAGGGGGATCGTGGGGTAGCTCCTACAATGAGCAGTTCTTC,CSASLGGSWGSSYNEQFF
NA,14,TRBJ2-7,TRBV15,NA,TGTGCCACCAGCAGAGAGGGGGACTTCCACGAGCAGTACTTC,CATSREGDFHEQYF
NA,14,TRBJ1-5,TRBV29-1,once,TGCAGCGTTATTACAGGGTCCTCAGGTCAGCCCCAGCATTTT,CSVITGSSGQPQHF
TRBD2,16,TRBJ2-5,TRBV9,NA,TGTGCCAGCAGTCCACAAGGACTAGCGGGAGTGGAGACCCAGTACTTC,CASSPQGLAGVETQYF
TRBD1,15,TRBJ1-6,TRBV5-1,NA,TGCGCCAGCAGCGTGGACAGGGGGGACAATTCACCCCTCCACTTT,CASSVDRGDNSPLHF
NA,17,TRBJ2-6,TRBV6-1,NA,TGTGCCAGCAGTGCAGGCAGGTTTTGGCCTGGGGCCAACGTCCTGACTTTC,CASSAGRFWPGANVLTF
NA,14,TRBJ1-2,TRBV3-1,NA,TGTGCCAGCAGCCAAGATTTTACAGGCTATGGCTACACCTTC,CASSQDFTGYGYTF
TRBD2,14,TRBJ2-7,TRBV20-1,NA,TGCAGTGCTAGACTGCCGGGGGGGTTCTACGAGCAGTACTTC,CSARLPGGFYEQYF
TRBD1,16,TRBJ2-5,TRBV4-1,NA,TGCGCCAGCAGCAGGGGACAGGGGCCGGACCAAGAGACCCAGTACTTC,CASSRGQGPDQETQYF
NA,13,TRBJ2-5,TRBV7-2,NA,TGTGCCAGCAGCGTGACACGCCAAGAGACCCAGTACTTC,CASSVTRQETQYF
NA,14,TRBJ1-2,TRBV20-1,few,TGCAGTGCTAGAGTGGCAGGGAACAACTATGGCTACACCTTC,CSARVAGNNYGYTF
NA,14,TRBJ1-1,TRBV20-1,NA,TGCAGTGCTGCCCTCCCCGGGACGAACACTGAAGCTTTCTTT,CSAALPGTNTEAFF
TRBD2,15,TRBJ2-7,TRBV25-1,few,TGTGCCAGCAGCCCGACTAGCGGGAGGGGGAACGAGCAGTACTTC,CASSPTSGRGNEQYF
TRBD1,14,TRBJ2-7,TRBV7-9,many,TGTGCCAGCAGTCCGCCGACAGGGCCCTACGAGCAGTACTTC,CASSPPTGPYEQYF
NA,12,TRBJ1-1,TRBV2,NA,TGTGCCAGGTCTCGAGGGGACACTGAAGCTTTCTTT,CARSRGDTEAFF
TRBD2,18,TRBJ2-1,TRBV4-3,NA,TGCGCCGGCAGCCGTATAGCGGGAGTGGCCGGCTCCTACAATGAGCAGTTCTTC,CAGSRIAGVAGSYNEQFF
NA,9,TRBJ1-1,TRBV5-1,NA,TGCGCCAGCAGCCCCGAAGCTTTCTTT,CASSPEAFF
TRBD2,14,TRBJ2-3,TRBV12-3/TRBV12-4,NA,TGTGCCAGCAGTGCCACTAGCGGGATAGATACGCAGTATTTT,CASSATSGIDTQYF
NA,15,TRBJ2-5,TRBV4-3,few,TGCGCCAGCAGCCAGATCGGGACGCACCAAGAGACCCAGTACTTC,CASSQIGTHQETQYF
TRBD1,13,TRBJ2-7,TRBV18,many,TGTGCCAGCTCAGTCGGACAGGGAGACGAGCAGTACTTC,CASSVGQGDEQYF
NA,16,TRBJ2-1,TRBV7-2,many,TGTGCCAGCAGCTTAGCGGGAGTTCTCTCCTACAATGAGCAGTTCTTC,CASSLAGVLSYNEQFF